A selection of T cell receptor beta chains follows, all from one sample in a study of blood T cell repertoires in COVID-19. Repertoires were generated with immunoSEQ multiplex PCR, while TCRdb's copy carries only in-frame clones and drops some. This sample carries about 170,000 clones, roughly 86% of them seen once, and the ten largest clones take 2.5% to 3%. The material sequenced was peripheral blood. These receptors originate from a woman of 80 years or more with COVID-19, enrolled during active disease. Both conserved end residues are trimmed from each CDR3. Fields, in order: J gene, D gene, V gene, CDR3 protein. The D gene is left open where the match is weak.

>TRBJ1-2|.|TRBV7-2
ATEKGRGYGYT
>TRBJ1-4|.|TRBV12-5
ASGRQEKLF
>TRBJ2-1|.|TRBV28
ASRESAGEQF
>TRBJ2-3|TRBD1|TRBV10-3
AISESEDRALTDTQY
>TRBJ1-1|.|TRBV12-5
ASGRNRVSGTEAF
>TRBJ1-5|.|TRBV4-1
ASSRGLLGGQPQH
>TRBJ2-7|TRBD2|TRBV6-6
ASTTLGGKGNEQY
>TRBJ2-1|TRBD2|TRBV4-1
ASSHTTSGRADEQF
>TRBJ1-1|TRBD1|TRBV24-1
ATSDQGQRNTEAF
>TRBJ2-6|.|TRBV10-3
AISEFSSGANVLT
>TRBJ1-5|TRBD1|TRBV2
ASRDRGYSNQPQH
>TRBJ1-5|TRBD1|TRBV28
ASRTGGDQPQH
>TRBJ1-2|.|TRBV28
ASVALSGDGYT
>TRBJ1-5|TRBD1|TRBV19
ASHPGGQRVNQPQH
>TRBJ2-7|.|TRBV7-2
ASSPWTTSYEQY
>TRBJ1-5|.|TRBV7-2
ASSLAVSGRGQPQH
>TRBJ2-2|.|TRBV5-1
ASSLVADSGGELF
>TRBJ2-7|.|TRBV2
ASSGGRFYEQY
>TRBJ2-4|.|TRBV20-1
SASQDSKNIQY
>TRBJ1-2|TRBD1|TRBV28
ASSSILRQGGGYT
>TRBJ2-7|TRBD2|TRBV27
ASSQTPSGTSGYEQY
>TRBJ2-1|TRBD1|TRBV6-6
ASSYAGQGQNEQF
>TRBJ2-1|TRBD2|TRBV9
ASSVATSGSLGNEQF
>TRBJ2-2|TRBD2|TRBV27
ASSFPRTSGRPGELF
>TRBJ1-4|.|TRBV6-5
ASRDYRGGEGKLF
>TRBJ1-1|TRBD1|TRBV5-4
ASSLRQGRTETF